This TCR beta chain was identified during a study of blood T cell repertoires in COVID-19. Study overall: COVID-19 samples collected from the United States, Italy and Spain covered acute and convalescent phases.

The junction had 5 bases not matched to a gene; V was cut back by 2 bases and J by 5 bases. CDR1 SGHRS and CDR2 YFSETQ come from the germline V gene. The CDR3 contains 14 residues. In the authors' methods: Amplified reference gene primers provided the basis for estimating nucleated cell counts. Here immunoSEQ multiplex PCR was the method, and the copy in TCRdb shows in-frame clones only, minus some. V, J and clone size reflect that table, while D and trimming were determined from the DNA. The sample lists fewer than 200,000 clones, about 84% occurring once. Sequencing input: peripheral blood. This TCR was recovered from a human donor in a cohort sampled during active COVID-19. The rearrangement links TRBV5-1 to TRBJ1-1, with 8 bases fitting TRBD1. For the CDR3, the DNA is TGCGCCAGCAGCTTTGGACAGGGAGTTACTGAAGCTTTCTTT. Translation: CASSFGQGVTEAFF.